The T cell receptor (beta chain) described here comes from a study of T cell repertoires in cytomegalovirus infection. Study overall: TCR beta signatures that were public indicated CMV infection and matching HLA type.

This CDR3 spans 12 amino acids. Germline V gene sequence: CDR1 DFQATT, CDR2 SNEGSKA (reference sequence). TCRdb ran MiXCR on the reads and lists one entry per CDR3 protein. Here the sample spans over 450,000 distinct CDR3 sequences, around 11% being singletons. This clonotype came up a few times. The antigen is not known. Study-level points and caveats: Identification of carriers of CMV plus the relevant HLA was achieved through cumulative public TCR beta family frequency. The study found HLA-C-restricted CMV-specific TCR beta clonotypes dominating the ex vivo response.

Sequenced sample: PBMCs. The gene calls are TRBV20-1 and TRBJ1-1; D unresolved. The sequence was obtained from a human donor in good health (CMV status not recorded). Some clones in this sample may be carry-over from other donors' samples. The CDR3 bases are TGCAGCGCACCGTGGGGTGGGACTGAAGCTTTCTTT. Its protein product is CSAPWGGTEAFF.